This paragraph reports one T cell receptor (beta chain). Its antigen is as yet unknown. These data are taken from a study of PD-1 blockade in classical Hodgkin lymphoma. Germline loops: CDR1 MRHNA, CDR2 SNTAGT. V was trimmed by 7 bases and J by 12 bases, leaving 13 bases between them. There are 12 residues in the CDR3. Exposure to brentuximab vedotin varied, and each patient had relapsed following autologous stem cell transplantation. Study observations and caveats: Diminished baseline TCR diversity has been reported in newly diagnosed patients relative to healthy donors. Patients starting nivolumab under 1 year after ASCT were excluded. TCR diversity in CD4+, not CD8+, cells rose significantly by C4D1. Possibly reflecting disease activity or prior therapy, repertoire differences have causes that remain undefined.

The assay was immunoSEQ multiplex PCR, and TCRdb's table has in-frame clones only and misses some. The sample lists fewer than 55,000 clones; 85% to 90% were seen once. The chain uses TRBV6-4 and TRBJ1-6; D gene unclear. The sample was peripheral blood mononuclear cells (PBMCs), taken at baseline. This receptor was identified in a human donor with classical Hodgkin lymphoma. CDR3 amino acids: CASNVGSGPLHF. As DNA, the CDR3 is TGTGCCAGCAACGTGGGTTCGGGACCCCTCCACTTT.